This TCR beta chain was sequenced in a study of human T cells and chemical hapten exposure. MiXCR, run by TCRdb on the RACE reads, gives a single entry per CDR3 protein. Altogether approximately 350,000 distinct CDR3 sequences are present, about 6% being singletons, with the ten largest covering around 5.8%. The time point here: patch test 2, 6 weeks after DPC sensitization. Treatment given: therapeutic diphenylcyclopropenone sensitization with weekly scalp DPC. This clonotype was observed a handful of times. The input for sequencing was whole blood, taken in connection with sensitization to the hapten diphenylcyclopropenone (DPC). This clonotype was obtained from a woman aged 18-29 years with alopecia areata. Some clones in this sample may be carry-over from other donors' samples.

The CDR3 sequence: CASSQGLQLPETQYF. The CDR3, as DNA: TGCGCCAGCAGCCAAGGTCTACAGCTTCCAGAGACCCAGTACTTC. J is TRBJ2-5 and V is TRBV4-1; no reliable D call. The length of the CDR3 is 15 residues. The V end lost 1 base, the J end lost 4 bases, and 13 bases lay between the germline ends. CDR1 is MGHRA, CDR2 YSYEKL, per germline.